This T cell receptor (beta chain) was profiled in a study of beta chain features in type 1 diabetes. Study-level background: Across all samples, some 98 million sorted cells were examined. Study findings and constraints: In type 1 diabetes patients, VDJ junctions had fewer insertions; deletions at these junctions were more frequent.

As every portion of the isolated RNA was reverse transcribed, the sequencing read expressed TCRB transcripts. Generated by immunoSEQ multiplex PCR, the TCRdb table keeps only in-frame clones and is missing some. The sample holds about half a million clones, around 30% seen once. Details on this clone: The antigen remains undetermined.

Germline V lookup: CDR1 MGHDK, CDR2 SYGVNS. Trimming cost V 5 bases and J 4 bases; bases outside gene matches: 3. The CDR3 extends over 14 amino acids. This receptor was taken from a man aged 18 to 30 in good health. Material: naive CD4+ T cells from blood. The chain combines TRBV25-1 with TRBJ1-5; 9 bases fit TRBD1. CDR3 DNA: TGTGCCAGCAGTAAGGACAGGGGAAATCAGCCCCAGCATTTT. Translation gives CASSKDRGNQPQHF.